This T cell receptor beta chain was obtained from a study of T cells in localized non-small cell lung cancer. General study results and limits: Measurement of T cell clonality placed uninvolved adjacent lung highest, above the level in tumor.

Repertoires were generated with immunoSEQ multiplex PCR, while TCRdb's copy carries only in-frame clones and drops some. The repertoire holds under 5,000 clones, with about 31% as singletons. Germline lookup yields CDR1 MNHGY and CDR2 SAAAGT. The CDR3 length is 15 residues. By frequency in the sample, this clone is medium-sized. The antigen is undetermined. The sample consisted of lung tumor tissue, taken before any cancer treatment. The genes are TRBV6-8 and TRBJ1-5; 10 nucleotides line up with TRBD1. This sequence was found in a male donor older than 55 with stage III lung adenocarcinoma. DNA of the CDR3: TGTGCTATAAGGTCGGACAGGGGGTCTACTCAGCCCCAGCATTTT. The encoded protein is CAIRSDRGSTQPQHF.